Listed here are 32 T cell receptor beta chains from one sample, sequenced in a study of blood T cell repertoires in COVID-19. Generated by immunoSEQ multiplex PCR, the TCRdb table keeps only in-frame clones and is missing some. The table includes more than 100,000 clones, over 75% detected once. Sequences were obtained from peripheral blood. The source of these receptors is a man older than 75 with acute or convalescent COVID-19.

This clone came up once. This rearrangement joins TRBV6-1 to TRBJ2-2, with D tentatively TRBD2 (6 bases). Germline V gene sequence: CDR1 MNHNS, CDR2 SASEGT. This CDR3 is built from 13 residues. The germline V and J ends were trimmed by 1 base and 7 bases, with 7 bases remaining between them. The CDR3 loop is CASSEVRDGELFF. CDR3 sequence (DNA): TGTGCCAGCAGTGAAGTGCGGGACGGGGAGCTGTTTTTT.

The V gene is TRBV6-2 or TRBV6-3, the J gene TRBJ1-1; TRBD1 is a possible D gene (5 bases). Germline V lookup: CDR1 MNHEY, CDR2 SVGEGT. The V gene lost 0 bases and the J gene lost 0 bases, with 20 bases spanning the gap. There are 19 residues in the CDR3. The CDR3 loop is CASSYSPARDFFMNTEAFF. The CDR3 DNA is TGTGCCAGCAGTTACTCCCCTGCACGGGACTTTTTCATGAACACTGAAGCTTTCTTT.

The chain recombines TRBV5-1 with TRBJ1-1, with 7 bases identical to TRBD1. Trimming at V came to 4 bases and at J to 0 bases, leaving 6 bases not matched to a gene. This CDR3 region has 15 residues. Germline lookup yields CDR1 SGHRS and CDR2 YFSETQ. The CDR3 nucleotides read TGCGCCAGCAGCATGGACAGGTTCATGAACACTGAAGCTTTCTTT. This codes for CASSMDRFMNTEAFF.

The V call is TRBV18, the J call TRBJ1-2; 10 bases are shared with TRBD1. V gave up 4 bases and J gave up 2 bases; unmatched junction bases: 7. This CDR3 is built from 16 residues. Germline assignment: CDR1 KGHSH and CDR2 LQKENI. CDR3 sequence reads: CASSQGTGAMNYGYTF. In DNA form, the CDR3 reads TGTGCCAGCTCACAAGGGACAGGGGCGATGAACTATGGCTACACCTTC.

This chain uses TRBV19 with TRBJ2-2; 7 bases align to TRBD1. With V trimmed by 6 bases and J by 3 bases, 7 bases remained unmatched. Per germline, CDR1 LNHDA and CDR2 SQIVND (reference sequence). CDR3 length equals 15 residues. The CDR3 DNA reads TGTGCCAGTAGACCCGGGACAGAGGACACCGGGGAGCTGTTTTTT. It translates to CASRPGTEDTGELFF.

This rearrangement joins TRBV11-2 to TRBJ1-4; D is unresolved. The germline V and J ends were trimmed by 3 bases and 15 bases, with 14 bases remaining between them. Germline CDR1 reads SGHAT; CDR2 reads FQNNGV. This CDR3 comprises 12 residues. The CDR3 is CASSFMVDKLFF. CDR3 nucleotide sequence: TGTGCCAGCAGCTTCATGGTTGACAAATTGTTTTTT. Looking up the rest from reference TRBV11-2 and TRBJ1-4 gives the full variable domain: EAGVAQSPRYKIIEKRQSVAFWCNPISGHATLYWYQQILGQGPKLLIQFQNNGVVDDSQLPKDRFSAERLKGVDSTLKIQPAKLEDSAVYLCASSFMVDKLFFGSGTQLSVL.

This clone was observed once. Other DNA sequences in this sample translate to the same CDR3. The CDR3 sequence: CASSYYTEAFF. CDR3 coding DNA: TGTGCCAGCAGTTATTATACTGAAGCTTTCTTT. The gene calls are TRBV6-5 and TRBJ1-1; D is uncertain. The CDR3 runs to 11 residues. Germline lookup yields CDR1 MNHEY and CDR2 SVGAGI. V was pared by 3 bases and J by 5 bases, with 4 bases between.

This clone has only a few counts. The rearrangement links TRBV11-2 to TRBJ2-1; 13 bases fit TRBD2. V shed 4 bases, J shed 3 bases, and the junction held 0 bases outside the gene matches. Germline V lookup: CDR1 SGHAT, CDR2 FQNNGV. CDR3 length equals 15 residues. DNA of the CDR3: TGTGCCAGCAGCTGGACTAGCGGGAGCTACAATGAGCAGTTCTTC. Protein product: CASSWTSGSYNEQFF.

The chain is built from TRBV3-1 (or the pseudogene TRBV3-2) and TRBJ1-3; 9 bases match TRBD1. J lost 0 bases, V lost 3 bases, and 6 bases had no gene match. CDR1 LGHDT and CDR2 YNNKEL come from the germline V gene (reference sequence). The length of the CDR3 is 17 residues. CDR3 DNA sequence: TGTGCCAGCAGCCACCACGGGACAGGGAACTCTGGAAACACCATATATTTT. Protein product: CASSHHGTGNSGNTIYF.

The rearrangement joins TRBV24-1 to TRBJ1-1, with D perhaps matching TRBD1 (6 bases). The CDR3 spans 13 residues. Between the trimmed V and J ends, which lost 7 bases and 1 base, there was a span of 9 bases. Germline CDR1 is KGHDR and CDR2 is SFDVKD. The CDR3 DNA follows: TGTGCCACCAGGGACAGCGGGAACACTGAAGCTTTCTTT. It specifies CATRDSGNTEAFF.

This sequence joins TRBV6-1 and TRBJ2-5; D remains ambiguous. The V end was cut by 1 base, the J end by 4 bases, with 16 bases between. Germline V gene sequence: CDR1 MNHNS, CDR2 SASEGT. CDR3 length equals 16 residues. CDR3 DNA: TGTGCCAGCAGTGAAGAGGTCGGCGGCCTGAGAGAGACCCAGTACTTC. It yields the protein CASSEEVGGLRETQYF.

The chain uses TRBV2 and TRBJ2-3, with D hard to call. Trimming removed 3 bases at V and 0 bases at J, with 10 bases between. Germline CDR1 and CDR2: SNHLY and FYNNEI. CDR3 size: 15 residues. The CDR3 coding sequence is TGTGCCAGCAGTGACTCGGTGTCTAGCACAGATACGCAGTATTTT. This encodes CASSDSVSSTDTQYF.

The CDR3 is CASRPGQADQPQHF. The CDR3 DNA follows: TGTGCCAGCAGGCCGGGACAGGCCGATCAGCCCCAGCATTTT. The V and J genes are TRBV28 and TRBJ1-5; 8 bases are a match to TRBD1. Per germline, CDR1 MDHEN and CDR2 SYDVKM. The CDR3 covers 14 residues. The V and J ends lost 6 bases and 5 bases, in that order; junction bases with no gene match: 6.

The CDR3 DNA reads TGCGCCAGCAGCTTGTCCGGGACAGGGGCAGATACGCAGTATTTT. Its protein is CASSLSGTGADTQYF. The chain employs TRBV5-1 and TRBJ2-3; 10 bases match TRBD1. Germline trimming cut 1 base from V and 4 bases from J; bases unmatched to any gene: 3. Germline assignment: CDR1 SGHRS and CDR2 YFSETQ. The CDR3 consists of 15 residues.

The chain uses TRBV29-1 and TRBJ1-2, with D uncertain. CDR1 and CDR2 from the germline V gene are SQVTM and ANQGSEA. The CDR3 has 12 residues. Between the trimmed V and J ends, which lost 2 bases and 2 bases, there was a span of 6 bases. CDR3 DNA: TGCAGCGTTGAATCCCGGAACTATGGCTACACCTTC. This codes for CSVESRNYGYTF.

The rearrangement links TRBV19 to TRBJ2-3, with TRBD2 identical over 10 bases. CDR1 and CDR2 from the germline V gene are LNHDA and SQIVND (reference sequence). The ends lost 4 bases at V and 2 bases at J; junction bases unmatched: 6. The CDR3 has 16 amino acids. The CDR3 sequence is CASSNGLAELTDTQYF. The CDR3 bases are TGTGCCAGTAGTAACGGACTAGCGGAGCTCACAGATACGCAGTATTTT. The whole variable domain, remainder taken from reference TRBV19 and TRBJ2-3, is DGGITQSPKYLFRKEGQNVTLSCEQNLNHDAMYWYRQDPGQGLRLIYYSQIVNDFQKGDIAEGYSVSREKKESFPLTVTSAQKNPTAFYLCASSNGLAELTDTQYFGPGTRLTVL.

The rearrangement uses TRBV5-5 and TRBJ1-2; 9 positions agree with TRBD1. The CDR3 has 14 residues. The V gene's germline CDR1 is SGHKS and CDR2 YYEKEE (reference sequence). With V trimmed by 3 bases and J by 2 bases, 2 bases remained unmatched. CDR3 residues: CASSSGTGNYGYTF. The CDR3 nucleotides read TGTGCCAGCAGCTCCGGGACAGGGAACTATGGCTACACCTTC.

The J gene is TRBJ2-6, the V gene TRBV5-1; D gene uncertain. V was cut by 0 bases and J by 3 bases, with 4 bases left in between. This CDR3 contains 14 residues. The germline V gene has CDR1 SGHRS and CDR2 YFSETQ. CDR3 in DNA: TGCGCCAGCAGCTTGGACATTGGGGCCAACGTCCTGACTTTC. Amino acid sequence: CASSLDIGANVLTF.

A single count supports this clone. As DNA, the CDR3 is TGTGCCAGTAGTCTCAGGGAAGCTGATACGCAGTATTTT. This sequence encodes CASSLREADTQYF. J is TRBJ2-3 and V is TRBV19; possibly TRBD1 for D (5 bases). Germline CDR1 is LNHDA and CDR2 is SQIVND (reference sequence). V gave up 5 bases and J gave up 6 bases, with 12 bases separating them. The CDR3 extends over 13 amino acids.

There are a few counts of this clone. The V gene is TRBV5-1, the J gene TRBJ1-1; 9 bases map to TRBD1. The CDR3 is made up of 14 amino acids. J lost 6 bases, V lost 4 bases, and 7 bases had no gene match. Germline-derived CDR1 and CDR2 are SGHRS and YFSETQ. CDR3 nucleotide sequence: TGCGCCAGCAGCCCCGGGGACAGGGCCTCTGAAGCTTTCTTT. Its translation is CASSPGDRASEAFF.

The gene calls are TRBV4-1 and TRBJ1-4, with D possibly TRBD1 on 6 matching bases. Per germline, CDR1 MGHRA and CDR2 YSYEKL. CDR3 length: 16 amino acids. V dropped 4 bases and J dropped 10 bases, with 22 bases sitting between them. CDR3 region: CASSPITGSERGKLFF. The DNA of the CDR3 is TGCGCCAGCAGCCCCATCACAGGGTCCGAAAGGGGAAAACTGTTTTTT.

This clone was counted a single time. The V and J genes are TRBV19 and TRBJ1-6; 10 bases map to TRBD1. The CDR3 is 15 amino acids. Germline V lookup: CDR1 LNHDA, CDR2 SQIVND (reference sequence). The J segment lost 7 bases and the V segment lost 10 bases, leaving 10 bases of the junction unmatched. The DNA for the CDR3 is TGTGCCACACGGACAGGGGGAAGGATGAATTCACCCCTCCACTTT. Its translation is CATRTGGRMNSPLHF.

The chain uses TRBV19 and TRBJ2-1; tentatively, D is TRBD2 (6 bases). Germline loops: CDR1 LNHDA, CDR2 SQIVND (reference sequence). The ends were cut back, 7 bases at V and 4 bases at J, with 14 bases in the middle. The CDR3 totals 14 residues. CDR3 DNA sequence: TGTGCCAGTAAACCCCCGGAGGGTTACAATGAGCAGTTCTTC. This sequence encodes CASKPPEGYNEQFF.

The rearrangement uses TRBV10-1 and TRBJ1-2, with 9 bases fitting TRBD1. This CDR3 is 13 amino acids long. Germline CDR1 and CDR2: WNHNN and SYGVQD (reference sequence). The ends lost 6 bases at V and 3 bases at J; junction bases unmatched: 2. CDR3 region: CASSRDRDYGYTF. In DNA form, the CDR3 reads TGCGCCAGCAGCCGGGACAGGGACTATGGCTACACCTTC.

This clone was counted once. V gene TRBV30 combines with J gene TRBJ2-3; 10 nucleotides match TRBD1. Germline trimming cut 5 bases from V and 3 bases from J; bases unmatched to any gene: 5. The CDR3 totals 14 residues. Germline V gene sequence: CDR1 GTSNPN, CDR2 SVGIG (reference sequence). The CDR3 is CAWGGQGRTDTQYF. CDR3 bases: TGTGCCTGGGGGGGACAGGGGAGGACAGATACGCAGTATTTT.

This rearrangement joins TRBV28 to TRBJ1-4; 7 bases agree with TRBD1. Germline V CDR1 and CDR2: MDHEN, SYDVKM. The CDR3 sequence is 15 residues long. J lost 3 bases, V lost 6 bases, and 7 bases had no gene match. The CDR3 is CASSALGTANEKLFF. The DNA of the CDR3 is TGTGCCAGCAGCGCCCTCGGGACAGCTAATGAAAAACTGTTTTTT.

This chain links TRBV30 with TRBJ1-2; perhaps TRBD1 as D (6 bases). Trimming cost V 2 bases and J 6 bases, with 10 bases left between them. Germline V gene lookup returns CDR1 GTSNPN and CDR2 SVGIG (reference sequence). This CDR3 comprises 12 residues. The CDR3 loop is CAWSQGLDGYTF. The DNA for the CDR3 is TGTGCCTGGAGTCAGGGGCTAGATGGCTACACCTTC.

Here the CDR3 reads CASSSRPSGSADTQYF. The CDR3 nucleotides are TGTGCCAGCAGCTCCCGGCCTAGCGGGAGCGCAGATACGCAGTATTTT. The chain has TRBV9 and TRBJ2-3; 10 bases match TRBD2. After removal of 4 bases from V and 4 bases from J, the junction contained 9 bases not matched to a gene. The CDR3 totals 16 residues. Germline CDR1 reads SGDLS; CDR2 reads YYNGEE.

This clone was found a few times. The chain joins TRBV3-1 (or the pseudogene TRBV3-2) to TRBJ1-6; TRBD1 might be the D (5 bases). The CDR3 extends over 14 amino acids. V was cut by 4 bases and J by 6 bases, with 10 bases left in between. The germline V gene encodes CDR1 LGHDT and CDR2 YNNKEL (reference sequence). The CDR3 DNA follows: TGTGCCAGCAGCCCCCAGGGAATTAATTCACCCCTCCACTTT. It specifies CASSPQGINSPLHF.

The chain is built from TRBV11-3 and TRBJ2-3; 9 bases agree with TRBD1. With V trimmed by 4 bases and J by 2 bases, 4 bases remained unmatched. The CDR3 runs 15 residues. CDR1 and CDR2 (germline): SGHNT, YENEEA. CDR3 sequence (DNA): TGTGCCAGCAGCTCGGGACAGGGAATCACAGATACGCAGTATTTT. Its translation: CASSSGQGITDTQYF.

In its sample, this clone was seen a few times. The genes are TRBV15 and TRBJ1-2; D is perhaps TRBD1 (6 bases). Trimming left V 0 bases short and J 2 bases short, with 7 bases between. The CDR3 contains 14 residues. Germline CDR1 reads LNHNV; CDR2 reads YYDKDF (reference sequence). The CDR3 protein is CATSREDRNYGYTF. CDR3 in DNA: TGTGCCACCAGCAGAGAAGACAGGAACTATGGCTACACCTTC.

The CDR3 DNA follows: TGTGCCAGCAGTCCCCAGACAGTTTCAGATACGCAGTATTTT. Its translation: CASSPQTVSDTQYF. The gene calls are TRBV27 and TRBJ2-3; perhaps TRBD1 as D (5 bases). Trimming pared 5 bases from V and 4 bases from J, leaving 13 bases between. Germline V gene lookup returns CDR1 MNHEY and CDR2 SMNVEV (reference sequence). The CDR3 is 14 residues long.